These 8 T cell receptor beta chains were all obtained from the same sample, sequenced in a study of blood T cell repertoires in COVID-19. Using immunoSEQ multiplex PCR, the repertoire was profiled, and TCRdb retains in-frame clones only, with some absent. The table includes about 230,000 clones, 65% to 90% detected once. Sequenced sample: peripheral blood. These receptors were collected from a man between 50 and 59 years old with COVID-19, enrolled during active disease.

The V gene is TRBV14, the J gene TRBJ1-1, with unresolved D. Germline V lookup: CDR1 SGHDN, CDR2 FVKESK. V dropped 0 bases and J dropped 11 bases, with 16 bases sitting between them. CDR3 length: 14 residues. This chain's CDR3 is CASSQDGGGGRAFF. CDR3 coding DNA: TGTGCCAGCAGCCAAGATGGAGGTGGAGGGAGGGCTTTCTTT.

The chain employs TRBV28 and TRBJ1-6; no reliable D call. The length of the CDR3 is 11 residues. V was clipped by 7 bases and J by 6 bases, with 4 bases between them. Germline V gene sequence: CDR1 MDHEN, CDR2 SYDVKM. The CDR3, as DNA: TGTGCCAGCACCTCTAATTCACCCCTCCACTTT. Protein: CASTSNSPLHF.

CDR3 residues: CASRQASSYEQYF. Here the CDR3 DNA reads TGTGCCTCGAGACAGGCAAGCTCCTACGAGCAGTACTTC. The V and J genes are TRBV7-8 and TRBJ2-7, with a tentative D call TRBD1 (6 bases). Germline V gene sequence: CDR1 SGHVS, CDR2 FQNEAQ. This CDR3 spans 13 amino acids. The V and J ends lost 11 bases and 0 bases respectively, with 14 bases between them.

V usage is TRBV7-6 and J usage is TRBJ2-7, with D possibly matching TRBD1 (6 bases). The V gene's germline CDR1 is SGHVS and CDR2 FNYEAQ. The CDR3 runs 16 residues. V shed 4 bases and J shed 2 bases, with 18 bases lying between them. The CDR3 region is CASSYDRQAKTYEQYF. The CDR3 DNA reads TGTGCCAGCAGCTACGATCGACAGGCGAAAACCTACGAGCAGTACTTC.

J is TRBJ2-1 and V is TRBV7-9; TRBD1 aligns across 8 bases. The CDR3 has 14 amino acids. Germline loops: CDR1 SEHNR, CDR2 FQNEAQ (reference sequence). V lost 3 bases, J lost 8 bases, and 6 bases stayed unmatched. CDR3 in DNA: TGTGCCAGCAGCTTCGGGACAGGTTTACATGAGCAGTTCTTC. It encodes CASSFGTGLHEQFF.

This sequence joins TRBV5-6 and TRBJ1-1; no reliable D call. The CDR3 totals 14 residues. V shed 2 bases and J shed 10 bases, with 18 bases lying between them. CDR1 SGHDT and CDR2 YYEEEE come from the germline V gene. In DNA, the CDR3 is TGTGCCAGCAGCTTCACCCCGGAGACGGTGATAGCTTTCTTT. Residues: CASSFTPETVIAFF.

The V call is TRBV27, the J call TRBJ1-6; D might be TRBD1 (6 bases). The germline V gene encodes CDR1 MNHEY and CDR2 SMNVEV (reference sequence). The CDR3 consists of 16 residues. Trimming took off 2 bases at V and 7 bases at J, with 15 bases between the two ends. The CDR3 DNA sequence: TGTGCCAGCAGTTTACTCCAGGGGCAGGCCAATTCACCCCTCCACTTT. This encodes CASSLLQGQANSPLHF.

The chain carries TRBV5-1 and TRBJ2-2; a possible D gene is TRBD2 (6 bases). The CDR3 is 15 residues long. Per the germline V gene, CDR1 is SGHRS and CDR2 is YFSETQ. V lost 1 base and J lost 5, with 12 bases in between. CDR3 region: CASSLSLGGTGELFF. DNA of the CDR3: TGCGCCAGCAGCTTGTCACTAGGAGGGACCGGGGAGCTGTTTTTT.